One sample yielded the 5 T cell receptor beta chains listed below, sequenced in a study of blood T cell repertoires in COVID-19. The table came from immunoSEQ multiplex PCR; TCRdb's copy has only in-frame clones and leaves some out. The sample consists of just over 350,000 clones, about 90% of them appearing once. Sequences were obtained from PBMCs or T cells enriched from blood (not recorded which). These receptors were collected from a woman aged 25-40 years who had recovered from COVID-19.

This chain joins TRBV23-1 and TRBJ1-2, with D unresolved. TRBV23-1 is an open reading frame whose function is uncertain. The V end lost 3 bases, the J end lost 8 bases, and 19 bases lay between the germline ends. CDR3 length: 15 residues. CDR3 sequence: CASSHYGLGRCGYTF. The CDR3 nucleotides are TGCGCCAGCAGTCATTATGGACTGGGGAGGTGCGGCTACACCTTC.

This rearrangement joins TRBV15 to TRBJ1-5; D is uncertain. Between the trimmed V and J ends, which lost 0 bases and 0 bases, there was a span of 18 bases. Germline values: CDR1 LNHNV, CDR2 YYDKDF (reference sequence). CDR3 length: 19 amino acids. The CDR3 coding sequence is TGTGCCACCAGCAGAGATATTCAGGTGGGCCGATATAGCAATCAGCCCCAGCATTTT. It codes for CATSRDIQVGRYSNQPQHF.

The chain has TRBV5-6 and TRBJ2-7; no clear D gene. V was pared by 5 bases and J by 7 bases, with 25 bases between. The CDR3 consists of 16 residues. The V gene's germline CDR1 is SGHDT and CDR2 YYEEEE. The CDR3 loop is CASRVGISSTTGEQYF. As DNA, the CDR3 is TGTGCCAGCAGGGTTGGTATTTCTTCTACTACTGGTGAGCAGTACTTC.

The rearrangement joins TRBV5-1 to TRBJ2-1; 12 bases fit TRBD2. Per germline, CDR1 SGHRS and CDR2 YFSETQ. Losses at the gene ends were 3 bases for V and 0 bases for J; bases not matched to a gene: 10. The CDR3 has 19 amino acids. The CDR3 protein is CASSSYGTSGQSSYNEQFF. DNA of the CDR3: TGCGCCAGCAGCTCATACGGGACTAGCGGGCAGAGCTCCTACAATGAGCAGTTCTTC.

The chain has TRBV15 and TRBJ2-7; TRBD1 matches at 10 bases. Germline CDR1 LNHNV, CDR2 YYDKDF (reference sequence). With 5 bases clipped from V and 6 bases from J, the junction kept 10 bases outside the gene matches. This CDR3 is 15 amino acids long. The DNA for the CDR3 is TGTGCCACCAGCGTCGGGACAGGGGTTTTAGTCGAGCAGTACTTC. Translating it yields CATSVGTGVLVEQYF. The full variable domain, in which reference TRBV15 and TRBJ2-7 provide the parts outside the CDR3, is DAMVIQNPRYQVTQFGKPVTLSCSQTLNHNVMYWYQQKSSQAPKLLFHYYDKDFNNEADTPDNFQSRRPNTSFCFLDIRSPGLGDTAMYLCATSVGTGVLVEQYFGPGTRLTVT.